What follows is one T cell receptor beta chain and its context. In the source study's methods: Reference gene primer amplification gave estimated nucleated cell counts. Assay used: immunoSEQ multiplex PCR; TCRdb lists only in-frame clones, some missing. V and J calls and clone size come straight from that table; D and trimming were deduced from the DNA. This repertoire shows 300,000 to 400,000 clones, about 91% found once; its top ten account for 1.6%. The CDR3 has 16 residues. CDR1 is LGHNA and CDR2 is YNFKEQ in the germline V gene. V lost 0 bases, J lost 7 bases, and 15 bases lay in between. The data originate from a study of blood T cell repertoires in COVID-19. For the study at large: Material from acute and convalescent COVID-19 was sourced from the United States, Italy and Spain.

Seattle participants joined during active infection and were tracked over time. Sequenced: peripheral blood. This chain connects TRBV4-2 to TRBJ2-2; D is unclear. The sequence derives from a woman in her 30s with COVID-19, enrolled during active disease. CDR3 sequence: CASSQEIVSVVGELFF. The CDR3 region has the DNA TGTGCCAGCAGCCAAGAAATTGTTTCGGTGGTCGGGGAGCTGTTTTTT.